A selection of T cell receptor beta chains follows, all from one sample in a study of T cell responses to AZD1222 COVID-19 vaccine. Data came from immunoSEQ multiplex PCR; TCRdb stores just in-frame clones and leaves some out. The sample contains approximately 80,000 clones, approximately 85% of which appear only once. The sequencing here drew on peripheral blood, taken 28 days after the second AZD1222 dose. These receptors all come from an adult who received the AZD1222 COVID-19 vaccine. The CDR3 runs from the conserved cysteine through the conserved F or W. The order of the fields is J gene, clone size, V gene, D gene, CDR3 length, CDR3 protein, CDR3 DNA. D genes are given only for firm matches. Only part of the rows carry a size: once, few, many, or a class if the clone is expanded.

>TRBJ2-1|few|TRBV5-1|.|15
CASTKGENSYNEQFF
TGCGCCAGCACTAAGGGGGAAAACTCCTACAATGAGCAGTTCTTC
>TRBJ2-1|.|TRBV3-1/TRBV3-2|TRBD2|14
CASSPYSGIYEQFF
TGTGCCAGCAGCCCTTATAGCGGGATTTATGAGCAGTTCTTC
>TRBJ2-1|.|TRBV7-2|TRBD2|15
CASSLAGLAENEQFF
TGTGCCAGCAGCTTAGCGGGACTAGCAGAGAATGAGCAGTTCTTC
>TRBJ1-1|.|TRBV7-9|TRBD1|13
CASNNRGATEAFF
TGTGCCAGCAACAACAGGGGGGCGACTGAAGCTTTCTTT
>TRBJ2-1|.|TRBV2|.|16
CASSDIQGGTYNEQFF
TGTGCCAGCAGTGATATACAGGGAGGGACCTACAATGAGCAGTTCTTC
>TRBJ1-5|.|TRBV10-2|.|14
CASSERQNNQPQHF
TGCGCCAGCAGTGAGAGGCAGAACAATCAGCCCCAGCATTTT
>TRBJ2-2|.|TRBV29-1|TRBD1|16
CSVRVTGTGNTGELFF
TGCAGCGTTCGCGTCACCGGGACAGGGAACACCGGGGAGCTGTTTTTT
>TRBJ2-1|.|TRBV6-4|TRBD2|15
CASSPSTSGGGEQFF
TGTGCCAGCAGTCCTTCGACTAGCGGGGGGGGAGAGCAGTTCTTC
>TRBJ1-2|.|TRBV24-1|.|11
CATSDLWGYTF
TGTGCCACCAGTGATTTGTGGGGCTACACCTTC
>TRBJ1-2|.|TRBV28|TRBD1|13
CASRSGTGDGYTF
TGTGCCAGCAGATCAGGGACAGGGGATGGCTACACCTTC
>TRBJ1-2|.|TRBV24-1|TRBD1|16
CATSDPTGGDDYGYTF
TGTGCCACCAGTGACCCTACAGGGGGAGATGACTATGGCTACACCTTC
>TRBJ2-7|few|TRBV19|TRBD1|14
CASSDGQGAIEQYF
TGTGCCAGTAGCGACGGACAGGGGGCGATCGAGCAGTACTTC